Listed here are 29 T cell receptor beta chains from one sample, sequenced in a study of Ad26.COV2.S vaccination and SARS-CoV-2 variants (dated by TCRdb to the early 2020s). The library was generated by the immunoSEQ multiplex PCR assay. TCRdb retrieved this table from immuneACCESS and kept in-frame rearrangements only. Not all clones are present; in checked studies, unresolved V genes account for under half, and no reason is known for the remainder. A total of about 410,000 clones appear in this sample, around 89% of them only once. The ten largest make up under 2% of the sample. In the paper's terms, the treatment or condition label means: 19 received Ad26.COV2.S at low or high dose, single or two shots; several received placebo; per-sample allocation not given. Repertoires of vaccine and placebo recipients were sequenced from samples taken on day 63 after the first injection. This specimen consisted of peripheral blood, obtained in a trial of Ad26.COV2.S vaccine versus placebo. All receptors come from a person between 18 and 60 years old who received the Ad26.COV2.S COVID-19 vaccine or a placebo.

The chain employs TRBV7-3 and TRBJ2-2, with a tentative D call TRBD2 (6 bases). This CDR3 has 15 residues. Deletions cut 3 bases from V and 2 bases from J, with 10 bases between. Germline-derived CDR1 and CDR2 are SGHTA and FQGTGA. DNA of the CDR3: TGTGCCAGCAGCTTGGGACTTAGCAACACCGGGGAGCTGTTTTTT. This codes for CASSLGLSNTGELFF. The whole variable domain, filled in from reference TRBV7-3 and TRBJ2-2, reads GAGVSQTPSNKVTEKGKYVELRCDPISGHTALYWYRQSLGQGPEFLIYFQGTGAADDSGLPNDRFFAVRPEGSVSTLKIQRTERGDSAVYLCASSLGLSNTGELFFGEGSRLTVL.

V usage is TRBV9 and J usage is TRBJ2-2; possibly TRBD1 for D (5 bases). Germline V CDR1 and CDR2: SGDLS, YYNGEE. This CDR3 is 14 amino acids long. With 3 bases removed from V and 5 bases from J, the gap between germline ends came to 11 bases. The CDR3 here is CASSAQGETGELFF. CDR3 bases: TGTGCCAGCAGCGCCCAAGGGGAAACCGGGGAGCTGTTTTTT. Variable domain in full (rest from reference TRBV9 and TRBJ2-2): DSGVTQTPKHLITATGQRVTLRCSPRSGDLSVYWYQQSLDQGLQFLIQYYNGEERAKGNILERFSAQQFPDLHSELNLSSLELGDSALYFCASSAQGETGELFFGEGSRLTVL.

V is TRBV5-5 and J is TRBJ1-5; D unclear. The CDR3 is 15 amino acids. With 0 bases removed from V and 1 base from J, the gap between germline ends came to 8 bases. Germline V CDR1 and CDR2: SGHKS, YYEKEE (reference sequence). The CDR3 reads CASSLGGRSNQPQHF. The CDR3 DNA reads TGTGCCAGCAGCTTGGGAGGGCGAAGCAATCAGCCCCAGCATTTT.

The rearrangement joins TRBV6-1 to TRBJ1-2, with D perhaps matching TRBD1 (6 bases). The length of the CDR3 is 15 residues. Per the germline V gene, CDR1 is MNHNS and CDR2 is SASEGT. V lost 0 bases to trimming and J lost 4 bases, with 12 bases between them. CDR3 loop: CASSEAPGQTYGYTF. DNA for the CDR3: TGTGCCAGCAGTGAAGCCCCCGGACAGACCTATGGCTACACCTTC.

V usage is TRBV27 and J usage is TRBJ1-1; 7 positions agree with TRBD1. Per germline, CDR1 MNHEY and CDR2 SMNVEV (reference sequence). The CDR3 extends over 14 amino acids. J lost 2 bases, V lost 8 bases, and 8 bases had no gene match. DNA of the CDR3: TGTGCCAGCCGTCGGGGACAGCCCAACACTGAAGCTTTCTTT. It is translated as CASRRGQPNTEAFF.

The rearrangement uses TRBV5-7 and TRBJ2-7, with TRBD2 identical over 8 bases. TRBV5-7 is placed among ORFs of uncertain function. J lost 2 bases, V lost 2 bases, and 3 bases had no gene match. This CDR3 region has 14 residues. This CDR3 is CASSFTGGPYEQYF. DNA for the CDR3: TGTGCCAGCAGCTTCACGGGAGGGCCCTACGAGCAGTACTTC.

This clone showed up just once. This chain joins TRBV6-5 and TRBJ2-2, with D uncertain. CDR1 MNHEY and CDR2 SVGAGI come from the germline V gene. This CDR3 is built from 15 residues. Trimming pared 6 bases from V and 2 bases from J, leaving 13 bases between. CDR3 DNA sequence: TGTGCCAGCAGGGGCGGCTCCGCTAACACCGGGGAGCTGTTTTTT. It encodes CASRGGSANTGELFF.

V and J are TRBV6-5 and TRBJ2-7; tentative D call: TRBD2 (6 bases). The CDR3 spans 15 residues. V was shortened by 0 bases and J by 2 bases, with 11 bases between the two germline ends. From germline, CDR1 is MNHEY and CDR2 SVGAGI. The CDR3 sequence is CASSYSGGTPYEQYF. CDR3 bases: TGTGCCAGCAGTTACTCCGGAGGGACGCCCTACGAGCAGTACTTC.

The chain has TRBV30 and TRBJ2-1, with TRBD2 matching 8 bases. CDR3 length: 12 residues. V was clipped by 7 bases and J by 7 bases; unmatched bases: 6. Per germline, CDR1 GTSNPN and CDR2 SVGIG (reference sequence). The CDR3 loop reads CASGTRGNEQFF. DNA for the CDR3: TGTGCCTCCGGGACTAGAGGAAATGAGCAGTTCTTC.

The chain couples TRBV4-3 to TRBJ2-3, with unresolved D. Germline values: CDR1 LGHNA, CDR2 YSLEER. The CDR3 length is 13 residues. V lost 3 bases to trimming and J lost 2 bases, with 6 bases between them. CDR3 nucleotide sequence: TGCGCCAGCAGCCAGTACAACACAGATACGCAGTATTTT. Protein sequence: CASSQYNTDTQYF.

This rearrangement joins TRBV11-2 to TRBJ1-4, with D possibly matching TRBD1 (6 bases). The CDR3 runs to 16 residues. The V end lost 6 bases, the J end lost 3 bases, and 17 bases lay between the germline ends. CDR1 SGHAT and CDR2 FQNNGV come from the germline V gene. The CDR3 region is CASRSPPGAPNEKLFF. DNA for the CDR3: TGTGCCAGCAGGAGTCCTCCGGGGGCCCCTAATGAAAAACTGTTTTTT.

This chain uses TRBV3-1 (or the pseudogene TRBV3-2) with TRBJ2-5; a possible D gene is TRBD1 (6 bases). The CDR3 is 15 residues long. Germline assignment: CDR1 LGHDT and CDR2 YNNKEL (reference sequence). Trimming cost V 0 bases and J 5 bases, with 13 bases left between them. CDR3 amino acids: CASSQESWGLETQYF. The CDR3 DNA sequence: TGTGCCAGCAGCCAAGAGAGCTGGGGGCTCGAGACCCAGTACTTC.

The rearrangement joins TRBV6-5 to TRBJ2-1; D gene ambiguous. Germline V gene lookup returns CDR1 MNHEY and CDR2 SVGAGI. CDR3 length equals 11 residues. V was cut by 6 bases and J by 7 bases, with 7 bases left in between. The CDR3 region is CASSLLNEQFF. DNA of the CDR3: TGTGCCAGCAGCCTTTTAAATGAGCAGTTCTTC.

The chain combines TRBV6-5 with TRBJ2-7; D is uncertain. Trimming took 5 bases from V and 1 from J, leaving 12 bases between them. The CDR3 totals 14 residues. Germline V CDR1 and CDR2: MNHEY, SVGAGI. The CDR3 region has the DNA TGTGCCAGCAGTCCCTTCGACTTATCCTACGAGCAGTACTTC. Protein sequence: CASSPFDLSYEQYF.

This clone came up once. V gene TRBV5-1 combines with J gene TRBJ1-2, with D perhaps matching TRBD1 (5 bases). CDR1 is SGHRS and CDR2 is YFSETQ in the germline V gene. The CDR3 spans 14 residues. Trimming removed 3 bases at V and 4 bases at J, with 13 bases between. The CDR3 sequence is CASSWGDGTYGYTF. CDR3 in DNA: TGCGCCAGCAGCTGGGGGGACGGAACCTATGGCTACACCTTC.

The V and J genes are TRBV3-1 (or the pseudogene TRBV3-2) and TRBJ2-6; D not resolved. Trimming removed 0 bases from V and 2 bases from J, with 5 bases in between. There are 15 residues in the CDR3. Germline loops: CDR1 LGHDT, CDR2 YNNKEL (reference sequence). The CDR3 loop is CASSQDRTGANVLTF. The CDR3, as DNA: TGTGCCAGCAGCCAAGACAGAACTGGGGCCAACGTCCTGACTTTC.

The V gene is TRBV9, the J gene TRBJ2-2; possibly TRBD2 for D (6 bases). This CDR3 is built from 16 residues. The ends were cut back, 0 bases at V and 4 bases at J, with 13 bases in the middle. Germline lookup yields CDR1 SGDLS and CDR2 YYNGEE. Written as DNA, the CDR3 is TGTGCCAGCAGCGTAGCTCTGGAGGGCGTCACCGGGGAGCTGTTTTTT. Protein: CASSVALEGVTGELFF.

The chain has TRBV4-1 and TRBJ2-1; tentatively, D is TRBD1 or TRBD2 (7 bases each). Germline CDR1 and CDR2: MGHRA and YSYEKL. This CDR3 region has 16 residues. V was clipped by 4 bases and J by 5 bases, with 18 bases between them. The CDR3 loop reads CASSPYGQGGNNEQFF. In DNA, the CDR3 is TGCGCCAGCAGCCCCTACGGGCAGGGGGGGAACAATGAGCAGTTCTTC.

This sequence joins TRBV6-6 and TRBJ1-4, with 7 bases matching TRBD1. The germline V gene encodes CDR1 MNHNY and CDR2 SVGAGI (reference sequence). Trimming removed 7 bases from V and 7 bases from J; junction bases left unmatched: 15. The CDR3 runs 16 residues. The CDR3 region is CASNQAGGRGSEKLFF. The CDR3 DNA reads TGTGCCAGCAATCAAGCGGGGGGCAGGGGGTCTGAAAAACTGTTTTTT.

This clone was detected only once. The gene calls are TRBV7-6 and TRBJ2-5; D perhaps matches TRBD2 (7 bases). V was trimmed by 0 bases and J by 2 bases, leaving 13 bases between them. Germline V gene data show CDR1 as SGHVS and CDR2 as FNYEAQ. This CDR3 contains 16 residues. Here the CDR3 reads CASSLARGRGQETQYF. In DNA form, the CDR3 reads TGTGCCAGCAGCTTAGCTAGGGGGAGGGGACAAGAGACCCAGTACTTC.

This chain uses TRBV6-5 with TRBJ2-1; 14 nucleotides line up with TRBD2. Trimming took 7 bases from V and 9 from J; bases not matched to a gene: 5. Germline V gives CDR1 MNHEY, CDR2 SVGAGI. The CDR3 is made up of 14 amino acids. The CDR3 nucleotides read TGTGCCAGCAAGGGACTAGCGGGAGAGGGTGAGCAGTTCTTC. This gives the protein CASKGLAGEGEQFF.

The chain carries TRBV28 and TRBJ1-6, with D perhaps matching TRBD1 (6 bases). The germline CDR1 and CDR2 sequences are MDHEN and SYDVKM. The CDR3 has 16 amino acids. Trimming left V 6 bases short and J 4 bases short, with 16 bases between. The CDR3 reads CASSKTGRPYNSPLHF. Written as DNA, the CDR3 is TGTGCCAGCAGCAAGACAGGCCGCCCTTATAATTCACCCCTCCACTTT.

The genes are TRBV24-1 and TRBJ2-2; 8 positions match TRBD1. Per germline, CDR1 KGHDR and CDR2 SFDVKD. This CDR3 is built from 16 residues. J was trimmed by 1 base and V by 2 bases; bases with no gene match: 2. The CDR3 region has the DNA TGTGCCACCAGTGATTCCGGGACAGGGAACACCGGGGAGCTGTTTTTT. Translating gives CATSDSGTGNTGELFF.

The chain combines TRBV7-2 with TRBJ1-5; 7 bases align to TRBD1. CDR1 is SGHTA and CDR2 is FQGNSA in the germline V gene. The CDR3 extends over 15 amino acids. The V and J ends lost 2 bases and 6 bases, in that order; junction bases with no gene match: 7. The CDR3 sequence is CASSLRTGAGQPQHF. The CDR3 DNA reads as TGTGCCAGCAGCTTACGGACAGGTGCTGGTCAGCCCCAGCATTTT.

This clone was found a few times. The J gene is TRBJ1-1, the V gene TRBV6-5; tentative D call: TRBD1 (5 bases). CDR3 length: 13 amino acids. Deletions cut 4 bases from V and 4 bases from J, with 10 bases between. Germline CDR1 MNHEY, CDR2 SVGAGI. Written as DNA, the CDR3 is TGTGCCAGCAGTTCAGGGCACGGCACTGAAGCTTTCTTT. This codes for CASSSGHGTEAFF.

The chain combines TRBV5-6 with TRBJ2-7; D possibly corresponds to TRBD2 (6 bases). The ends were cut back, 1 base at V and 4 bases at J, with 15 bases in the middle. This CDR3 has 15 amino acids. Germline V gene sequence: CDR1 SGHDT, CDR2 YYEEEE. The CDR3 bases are TGTGCCAGCAGCTTGTACGGGAGTTCCCTTTACGAGCAGTACTTC. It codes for CASSLYGSSLYEQYF.

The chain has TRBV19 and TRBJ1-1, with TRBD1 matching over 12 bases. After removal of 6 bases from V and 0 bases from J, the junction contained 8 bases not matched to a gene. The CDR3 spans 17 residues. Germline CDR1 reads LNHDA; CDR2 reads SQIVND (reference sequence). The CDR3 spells CASRPGTGGAMNTEAFF. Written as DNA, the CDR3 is TGTGCCAGTAGACCGGGGACAGGGGGCGCGATGAACACTGAAGCTTTCTTT.

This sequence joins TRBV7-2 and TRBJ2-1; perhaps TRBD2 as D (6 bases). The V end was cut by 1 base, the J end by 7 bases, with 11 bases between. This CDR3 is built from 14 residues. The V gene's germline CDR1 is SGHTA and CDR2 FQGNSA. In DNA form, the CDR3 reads TGTGCCAGCAGCTTAGATAGGCTAGCGAATGAGCAGTTCTTC. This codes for CASSLDRLANEQFF.

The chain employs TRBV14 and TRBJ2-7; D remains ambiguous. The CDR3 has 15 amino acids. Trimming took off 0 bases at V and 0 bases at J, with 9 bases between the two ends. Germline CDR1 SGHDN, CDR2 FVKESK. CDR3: CASSQDIWDSYEQYF. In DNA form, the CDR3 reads TGTGCCAGCAGCCAAGACATTTGGGACTCCTACGAGCAGTACTTC.